Presented here are 22 T cell receptor beta chains from one specimen sequenced in a study of cytomegalovirus exposure and HLA in healthy donors (dated by TCRdb to about 2017). The library was prepared using the immunoSEQ multiplex PCR assay. For the multiplex PCR, a mixture combining 60 forward primers for TCR Vbeta segments and 13 reverse primers for TCR Jbeta segments was used. The immuneACCESS repertoire file appears here via TCRdb, limited to in-frame rearrangements. These files lack a portion of the clones; in checked studies, under half of the deficit traces to unresolved V genes, and the cause of the others is not known. This sample holds a few hundred thousand clones; 80% to 95% were observed only once. Around 1.7% of the sample is taken by the ten largest. Sequencing was performed on PBMCs. The source is a girl aged 2-9 years in good health and CMV-seronegative.

The genes are TRBV6-1 and TRBJ2-2, with 7 positions matching TRBD1. The CDR3 has 16 residues. Per germline, CDR1 MNHNS and CDR2 SASEGT. After removal of 4 bases from V and 4 bases from J, the junction contained 9 bases not matched to a gene. The CDR3, as DNA: TGTGCCAGCAGTGCCCTTACGGCAGGGGGCACCGGGGAGCTGTTTTTT. Amino acids: CASSALTAGGTGELFF.

This rearrangement joins TRBV5-1 to TRBJ2-3; possibly TRBD1 for D (5 bases). V was cut by 0 bases and J by 2 bases, with 10 bases left in between. The CDR3 spans 15 residues. Germline V gene lookup returns CDR1 SGHRS and CDR2 YFSETQ. The CDR3 sequence: CASSLVGVHTDTQYF. CDR3 coding DNA: TGCGCCAGCAGCTTGGTAGGGGTACACACAGATACGCAGTATTTT.

This sequence joins TRBV7-2 and TRBJ2-3, with TRBD2 matching over 12 bases. In germline, CDR1 is SGHTA, CDR2 FQGNSA. CDR3 length: 16 amino acids. V shed 6 bases and J 9 bases; nucleotides not matched to a gene: 13. In DNA, the CDR3 is TGTGCCAGCAGTTTCGGACTAGCGGGACCCATTATCACGCAGTATTTT. This encodes CASSFGLAGPIITQYF.

Only one count was recorded for this clone. The chain uses TRBV28 and TRBJ2-7; TRBD1 matches at 7 bases. The CDR3 has 15 residues. J was trimmed by 3 bases and V by 3 bases; bases with no gene match: 8. Germline V CDR1 and CDR2: MDHEN, SYDVKM. The CDR3: CASSLLPGQFYEQYF. For the CDR3, the DNA is TGTGCCAGCAGTTTGCTCCCGGGACAGTTCTACGAGCAGTACTTC.

Only one count was recorded for this clone. V gene TRBV7-3 combines with J gene TRBJ2-3; D remains unclear. Germline-derived CDR1 and CDR2 are SGHTA and FQGTGA. CDR3 length equals 13 residues. Trimming left V 4 bases short and J 5 bases short, with 10 bases between. This CDR3 is CASSSSSIDTQYF. CDR3 nucleotides: TGTGCCAGCAGCTCATCATCAATAGATACGCAGTATTTT.

The chain links TRBV5-1 to TRBJ2-5, with TRBD2 matching over 8 bases. The CDR3 is 13 residues long. J lost 5 bases, V lost 2 bases, and 2 bases had no gene match. Germline loops: CDR1 SGHRS, CDR2 YFSETQ. CDR3 sequence: CASSLLAEETQYF. The CDR3 nucleotides read TGCGCCAGCAGCTTACTAGCGGAGGAGACCCAGTACTTC.

In this sample, this clone turned up once. The rearrangement joins TRBV29-1 to TRBJ2-1; TRBD2 is a possible D gene (5 bases). The CDR3 runs 12 residues. The germline V gene has CDR1 SQVTM and CDR2 ANQGSEA. Trimming removed 5 bases at V and 8 bases at J, with 13 bases between. CDR3 sequence: CSVHRGVDEQFF. For the CDR3, the DNA is TGCAGCGTTCATCGGGGTGTCGATGAGCAGTTCTTC.

J is TRBJ2-3 and V is TRBV2, with 7 bases matching TRBD2. V trimming: 9 bases; J trimming: 6 bases; junction bases outside the gene matches: 12. This CDR3 contains 14 residues. Germline CDR1 and CDR2: SNHLY and FYNNEI. The CDR3 here is CASIMTSSGDTQYF. In DNA, the CDR3 is TGTGCCAGTATCATGACTAGCTCTGGGGATACGCAGTATTTT.

The genes are TRBV9 and TRBJ2-1, with TRBD2 matching 12 bases. With 2 bases clipped from V and 6 bases from J, the junction kept 3 bases outside the gene matches. This CDR3 is built from 15 residues. Per germline, CDR1 SGDLS and CDR2 YYNGEE. The CDR3 DNA reads as TGTGCCAGCAGCGTCCTAGCGGGGGGGTTCAATGAGCAGTTCTTC. Protein: CASSVLAGGFNEQFF. Full variable domain (missing parts from reference TRBV9 and TRBJ2-1): DSGVTQTPKHLITATGQRVTLRCSPRSGDLSVYWYQQSLDQGLQFLIQYYNGEERAKGNILERFSAQQFPDLHSELNLSSLELGDSALYFCASSVLAGGFNEQFFGPGTRLTVL.

The table lists this clone with a count of one. V usage is TRBV5-6 and J usage is TRBJ2-2; TRBD1 matches 8 bases. The CDR3 covers 16 residues. The V gene end was trimmed by 4 bases and the J gene end by 2 bases; junction bases not matched to a gene: 7. Germline CDR1 reads SGHDT; CDR2 reads YYEEEE. CDR3 residues: CASSGSRGPNTGELFF. CDR3 in DNA: TGTGCCAGCAGCGGATCCAGGGGGCCCAACACCGGGGAGCTGTTTTTT.

This chain links TRBV18 with TRBJ1-1; D is unresolved. The V end was cut by 3 bases, the J end by 4 bases, with 18 bases between. The CDR3 runs 16 residues. In germline, CDR1 is KGHSH, CDR2 LQKENI. CDR3 nucleotides: TGTGCCAGCTCACCCGCGGGCATGGGTTCTGGCACTGAAGCTTTCTTT. Translated, it gives CASSPAGMGSGTEAFF.

V gene TRBV7-9 combines with J gene TRBJ1-1; D ambiguous. V was cut by 4 bases and J by 11 bases, with 14 bases left in between. The germline V gene encodes CDR1 SEHNR and CDR2 FQNEAQ (reference sequence). The CDR3 contains 12 residues. The CDR3 region is CASSWREPHAFF. Here the CDR3 DNA reads TGTGCCAGCAGCTGGCGGGAACCCCACGCTTTCTTT.

This clone was recorded once. The chain couples TRBV5-4 to TRBJ1-1, with 11 bases fitting TRBD1. Germline V gives CDR1 SGHNT, CDR2 YYREEE (reference sequence). Germline trimming cut 0 bases from V and 8 bases from J; bases unmatched to any gene: 12. This CDR3 region has 17 residues. The CDR3 sequence is CASSLAAGQGAGKEAFF. The CDR3 DNA sequence: TGTGCCAGCAGCTTGGCCGCTGGACAGGGGGCGGGGAAGGAAGCTTTCTTT. Full variable domain (remainder filled in from reference TRBV5-4 and TRBJ1-1): ETGVTQSPTHLIKTRGQQVTLRCSSQSGHNTVSWYQQALGQGPQFIFQYYREEENGRGNFPPRFSGLQFPNYSSELNVNALELDDSALYLCASSLAAGQGAGKEAFFGQGTRLTVV.

The table lists this clone with a count of one. CDR3 loop: CATSGTSPSSYNEQFF. The CDR3 bases are TGTGCCACCAGCGGAACTAGTCCGAGCTCCTACAATGAGCAGTTCTTC. V gene TRBV15 combines with J gene TRBJ2-1; possibly TRBD2 for D (5 bases). The CDR3 extends over 16 amino acids. The ends were cut back, 5 bases at V and 0 bases at J, with 14 bases in the middle. CDR1 is LNHNV, CDR2 YYDKDF, per germline (reference sequence).

CDR3: CASSLVAGVWTDTQYF. CDR3 DNA sequence: TGTGCCAGCAGTTTAGTAGCGGGAGTGTGGACAGATACGCAGTATTTT. The chain joins TRBV27 to TRBJ2-3, with 9 nucleotides matching TRBD2. The CDR3 spans 16 residues. V dropped 2 bases and J dropped 3; count of bases not matched to a gene: 6. Per germline, CDR1 MNHEY and CDR2 SMNVEV (reference sequence).

The chain uses TRBV9 and TRBJ2-5; D might be TRBD2 (5 bases). Germline values: CDR1 SGDLS, CDR2 YYNGEE. V shed 4 bases and J shed 5 bases, with 18 bases lying between them. The CDR3 runs 15 residues. This CDR3 reads CASSTPGNNDETQYF. The CDR3 DNA follows: TGTGCCAGCAGCACCCCGGGGAACAATGACGAGACCCAGTACTTC.

The V gene is TRBV28, the J gene TRBJ1-1; D is undetermined. There are 13 residues in the CDR3. CDR1 is MDHEN and CDR2 is SYDVKM in the germline V gene. Trimming removed 7 bases from V and 3 bases from J, with 12 bases in between. The CDR3 region has the DNA TGTGCCAGCAATTTGGCCCACCACACTGAAGCTTTCTTT. Translating it yields CASNLAHHTEAFF.

The chain recombines TRBV4-2 with TRBJ2-5; TRBD2 matches at 8 bases. The CDR3 extends over 14 amino acids. Germline V gives CDR1 LGHNA, CDR2 YNFKEQ. V gave up 4 bases and J gave up 4 bases; unmatched junction bases: 5. The CDR3: CASSRLAGLETQYF. CDR3 DNA sequence: TGTGCCAGCAGCCGCCTAGCGGGTTTAGAGACCCAGTACTTC.

The chain has TRBV1 and TRBJ2-7; the table's D call, TRBD1, has no DNA check behind it. TRBV1 is shown as a pseudogene. This CDR3 is 15 amino acids long. The CDR3 sequence: CTSSQGDRVAYEQYF. The CDR3 DNA reads TGCACCAGCAGCCAAGGCGACAGGGTAGCCTACGAGCAGTACTTC.

V is TRBV5-1 and J is TRBJ2-7; tentatively, D is TRBD2 (6 bases). The V end was cut by 4 bases, the J end by 3 bases, with 11 bases between. The CDR3 spans 13 residues. The germline gives CDR1 SGHRS, CDR2 YFSETQ. The CDR3 DNA follows: TGCGCCAGCAGCCCATTCGGGGGCTACGAGCAGTACTTC. Residues: CASSPFGGYEQYF.

The chain couples TRBV19 to TRBJ1-1; 7 positions match TRBD1. CDR1 is LNHDA, CDR2 SQIVND, per germline (reference sequence). V dropped 5 bases and J dropped 2; count of bases not matched to a gene: 2. This CDR3 has 13 amino acids. DNA of the CDR3: TGTGCCAGTAGTGACAGGGTAAACACTGAAGCTTTCTTT. Its protein product is CASSDRVNTEAFF. Based on the CDR3 plus reference TRBV19 and TRBJ1-1, the full variable domain is DGGITQSPKYLFRKEGQNVTLSCEQNLNHDAMYWYRQDPGQGLRLIYYSQIVNDFQKGDIAEGYSVSREKKESFPLTVTSAQKNPTAFYLCASSDRVNTEAFFGQGTRLTVV.

This CDR3 reads CASSSSVSGADTQYF. The CDR3 nucleotides are TGTGCCAGCAGCTCTTCCGTTAGCGGGGCAGATACGCAGTATTTT. This chain links TRBV5-6 with TRBJ2-3; 8 bases agree with TRBD2. With 3 bases clipped from V and 4 bases from J, the junction kept 7 bases outside the gene matches. The length of the CDR3 is 15 residues. Germline V gene lookup returns CDR1 SGHDT and CDR2 YYEEEE.